These 23 T cell receptor beta chains share one sample of origin, sequenced in a study of Ad26.COV2.S vaccination and SARS-CoV-2 variants. Treatment indicated: about 20 received Ad26.COV2.S at low or high dose, single or two shots; 5 received placebo; per-sample allocation not given. Samples came from day 63 after the first vaccine or placebo injection. The repertoire was sequenced with immunoSEQ multiplex PCR; TCRdb's copy has only in-frame clones and lacks some. The sample holds hundreds of thousands of clones; 70% to 90% are singletons and the top ten take around 1.4%. Sequencing was performed on peripheral blood, taken in a trial of Ad26.COV2.S vaccine versus placebo. These receptors all come from a person between 18 and 60 years old who received the Ad26.COV2.S COVID-19 vaccine or a placebo.

This chain joins TRBV30 and TRBJ1-1; no clear D. The CDR3 is 11 residues long. The germline gives CDR1 GTSNPN, CDR2 SVGIG (reference sequence). The germline V and J ends were trimmed by 4 bases and 5 bases, with 8 bases remaining between them. The CDR3 nucleotides read TGTGCCTGGAAACAGTTAACTGAAGCTTTCTTT. Translation: CAWKQLTEAFF.

The chain joins TRBV11-2 to TRBJ2-7; D ambiguous. The CDR3 sequence is 13 residues long. CDR1 is SGHAT and CDR2 is FQNNGV in the germline V gene. V dropped 2 bases and J dropped 5 bases, with 10 bases sitting between them. CDR3 sequence reads: CASSLQALNEQYF. The CDR3 bases are TGTGCCAGCAGCTTACAGGCCCTAAACGAGCAGTACTTC.

This clone was seen a single time. The chain carries TRBV19 and TRBJ2-1, with 13 nucleotides matching TRBD2. Germline CDR1 LNHDA, CDR2 SQIVND (reference sequence). The trim removed 5 bases at V and 8 bases at J, leaving 6 bases unmatched. The CDR3 has 15 amino acids. CDR3 region: CASSPWTSGRYEQFF. DNA for the CDR3: TGTGCCAGTAGTCCGTGGACTAGCGGGAGATATGAGCAGTTCTTC. Based on the CDR3 plus reference TRBV19 and TRBJ2-1, the full variable domain is DGGITQSPKYLFRKEGQNVTLSCEQNLNHDAMYWYRQDPGQGLRLIYYSQIVNDFQKGDIAEGYSVSREKKESFPLTVTSAQKNPTAFYLCASSPWTSGRYEQFFGPGTRLTVL.

The CDR3 reads CASTSGGRPRNEQFF. In nucleotides, the CDR3 is TGTGCCAGTACTAGCGGGGGCCGCCCCCGCAATGAGCAGTTCTTC. The V gene is TRBV19, the J gene TRBJ2-1, with 10 bases matching TRBD2. The junction had 9 bases not matched to a gene; V was cut back by 7 bases and J by 6 bases. The CDR3 sequence is 15 residues long. Germline-derived CDR1 and CDR2 are LNHDA and SQIVND (reference sequence).

The chain joins TRBV4-1 to TRBJ1-2; tentative D call: TRBD1 (5 bases). CDR1 MGHRA and CDR2 YSYEKL come from the germline V gene. Trimming removed 1 base from V and 2 bases from J, with 17 bases in between. This CDR3 region has 17 residues. CDR3 in amino acids: CASSQGPLDKSNYGYTF. CDR3 bases: TGCGCCAGCAGCCAAGGACCCTTGGACAAGAGCAACTATGGCTACACCTTC.

The chain has TRBV30 and TRBJ1-5; D ambiguous. The CDR3 loop spans 12 amino acids. The germline gives CDR1 GTSNPN, CDR2 SVGIG (reference sequence). The V and J ends lost 2 bases and 4 bases respectively, with 6 bases between them. The CDR3: CAWSQANQPQHF. As DNA, the CDR3 is TGTGCCTGGAGTCAGGCTAATCAGCCCCAGCATTTT.

This clone was found once. V gene TRBV5-1 combines with J gene TRBJ2-7, with D possibly matching TRBD1 (5 bases). Germline V lookup: CDR1 SGHRS, CDR2 YFSETQ. The CDR3 has 15 amino acids. V lost 0 bases and J lost 0, with 10 bases in between. The CDR3 reads CASSLDRSSSYEQYF. Here the CDR3 DNA reads TGCGCCAGCAGCTTGGACAGGTCGAGCTCCTACGAGCAGTACTTC.

V gene TRBV18 combines with J gene TRBJ1-1, with D maybe TRBD1 (5 bases). V lost 2 bases and J 11 bases, leaving 15 bases between the germline ends. Germline CDR1 and CDR2: KGHSH and LQKENI. The CDR3 loop spans 13 amino acids. CDR3 region: CASSPYGGKGAFF. CDR3 bases: TGTGCCAGCTCACCATATGGGGGAAAGGGCGCTTTCTTT.

The V call is TRBV6-6, the J call TRBJ2-7; no firm D call. CDR3 length: 14 amino acids. The ends were cut back, 6 bases at V and 2 bases at J, with 14 bases in the middle. Germline V CDR1 and CDR2: MNHNY, SVGAGI (reference sequence). CDR3 in amino acids: CASRLPGGTYEQYF. Here the CDR3 DNA reads TGTGCCAGCAGACTTCCAGGCGGTACCTACGAGCAGTACTTC.

This sequence joins TRBV25-1 and TRBJ2-5; D is undetermined. The CDR3 totals 14 residues. The germline gives CDR1 MGHDK, CDR2 SYGVNS. V lost 7 bases and J lost 7, with 19 bases in between. CDR3 nucleotide sequence: TGTGCCAGCACCCCGTTGGGGATGATGGCGACCCAGTACTTC. This codes for CASTPLGMMATQYF.

This clone was observed a few times. This specimen includes other DNA sequences encoding the same CDR3. The chain joins TRBV27 to TRBJ2-2; no definite D call. The V gene lost 2 bases and the J gene lost 1 base, with 2 bases spanning the gap. Germline V gives CDR1 MNHEY, CDR2 SMNVEV (reference sequence). The CDR3 spans 13 residues. CDR3 sequence (DNA): TGTGCCAGCAGTTTAGGGAACACCGGGGAGCTGTTTTTT. This translates into CASSLGNTGELFF.

This clone was seen only once. V gene TRBV18 combines with J gene TRBJ1-1; 8 nucleotides align to TRBD1. This CDR3 spans 15 amino acids. From germline, CDR1 is KGHSH and CDR2 LQKENI. The V and J ends lost 2 bases and 7 bases, in that order; junction bases with no gene match: 9. CDR3 coding DNA: TGTGCCAGCTCACCAAGGACAGGGAGGATAATTGAAGCTTTCTTT. Protein product: CASSPRTGRIIEAFF.

The J gene is TRBJ2-3, the V gene TRBV19, with 8 bases fitting TRBD1. J lost 7 bases, V lost 7 bases, and 10 bases had no gene match. This CDR3 has 14 amino acids. Per germline, CDR1 LNHDA and CDR2 SQIVND (reference sequence). This CDR3 is CASMRGQGLYTQYF. Here the CDR3 DNA reads TGTGCCAGTATGAGAGGACAGGGTTTGTATACGCAGTATTTT. Full variable domain (outside the CDR3, taken from reference TRBV19 and TRBJ2-3): DGGITQSPKYLFRKEGQNVTLSCEQNLNHDAMYWYRQDPGQGLRLIYYSQIVNDFQKGDIAEGYSVSREKKESFPLTVTSAQKNPTAFYLCASMRGQGLYTQYFGPGTRLTVL.

The genes are TRBV12-3 or TRBV12-4 and TRBJ1-2; maybe TRBD1 (6 bases). The CDR3 runs 13 residues. Trimming removed 6 bases at V and 8 bases at J, with 16 bases between. The CDR3 DNA reads as TGTGCCAGCAGCCCACAGGGTTTCGGAGGCTACACCTTC. Protein product: CASSPQGFGGYTF.

This CDR3 is CASSSGPNREQYF. The DNA for the CDR3 is TGTGCCAGCAGCTCGGGACCCAACAGGGAGCAGTACTTC. The V gene is TRBV7-2, the J gene TRBJ2-7, with D perhaps assigned TRBD1 or TRBD2 (5 bases each). Trimming left V 4 bases short and J 7 bases short, with 14 bases between. This CDR3 contains 13 residues. Germline CDR1 and CDR2: SGHTA and FQGNSA.

The chain joins TRBV4-1 to TRBJ1-1; D gene unclear. The V end lost 0 bases, the J end lost 4 bases, and 12 bases lay between the germline ends. This CDR3 has 15 amino acids. Germline CDR1 and CDR2: MGHRA and YSYEKL. The DNA of the CDR3 is TGCGCCAGCAGCCAAGATGGACTCGTGGGCACTGAAGCTTTCTTT. This encodes CASSQDGLVGTEAFF.

This clone was recorded once. The chain joins TRBV6-5 to TRBJ1-6; perhaps TRBD1 as D (6 bases). The V gene's germline CDR1 is MNHEY and CDR2 SVGAGI. The CDR3 totals 15 residues. Trimming left V 8 bases short and J 6 bases short, with 17 bases between. The CDR3 nucleotides read TGTGCCAGCCGACCACAGGGCGCCTTTAATTCACCCCTCCACTTT. This sequence encodes CASRPQGAFNSPLHF.

V and J are TRBV19 and TRBJ2-7; TRBD1 might be the D (5 bases). Germline CDR1 is LNHDA and CDR2 is SQIVND (reference sequence). V was cut by 4 bases and J by 3 bases, with 19 bases left in between. The CDR3 contains 16 residues. CDR3 sequence: CASSSSRTITNYEQYF. CDR3 DNA sequence: TGTGCCAGTAGTAGCTCCCGGACAATAACTAACTACGAGCAGTACTTC.

For the CDR3, the DNA is TGCGCCAGCAGCCAAGCCGAACATGGCGACTATGGCTACACCTTC. This gives the protein CASSQAEHGDYGYTF. The genes are TRBV4-3 and TRBJ1-2, with D unresolved. Germline assignment: CDR1 LGHNA and CDR2 YSLEER. The V gene lost 1 base and the J gene lost 3 bases, with 12 bases spanning the gap. The length of the CDR3 is 15 residues.

The V gene is TRBV10-1, the J gene TRBJ2-1, with 8 nucleotides matching TRBD1. This CDR3 has 12 amino acids. The V gene end was trimmed by 6 bases and the J gene end by 7 bases; junction bases not matched to a gene: 2. Germline CDR1 WNHNN, CDR2 SYGVQD (reference sequence). CDR3 bases: TGCGCCAGCAGAGGGGACAGGAATGAGCAGTTCTTC. Its protein is CASRGDRNEQFF.

This clone showed up just a few times. The chain couples TRBV10-1 to TRBJ1-1; D ambiguous. V lost 4 bases and J lost 0, with 6 bases in between. This CDR3 is 13 amino acids long. Germline V gives CDR1 WNHNN, CDR2 SYGVQD (reference sequence). CDR3 region: CASSVGVNTEAFF. The CDR3 nucleotides are TGCGCCAGCAGTGTCGGGGTGAACACTGAAGCTTTCTTT.

The chain uses TRBV7-8 and TRBJ2-5; 7 bases are shared with TRBD1. CDR1 is SGHVS and CDR2 is FQNEAQ in the germline V gene. There are 15 residues in the CDR3. V gave up 0 bases and J gave up 3 bases; unmatched junction bases: 4. The CDR3 protein is CASSLASQGKETQYF. DNA for the CDR3: TGTGCCAGCAGCTTAGCGTCACAGGGGAAAGAGACCCAGTACTTC.

The chain links TRBV23-1 to TRBJ1-6; D remains unclear. TRBV23-1 is given ORF status, its function remaining uncertain. CDR3 length: 14 amino acids. V was trimmed by 2 bases and J by 11 bases, leaving 13 bases between them. The DNA of the CDR3 is TGCGCCAGCAGTCAAGCGGTACTGGCGACACCCCTCCACTTT. Its protein is CASSQAVLATPLHF.